These 13 T cell receptor beta chains share one sample of origin, sequenced in a study of spatial heterogeneity in lung cancer (dated by TCRdb to about 2019). Broad study findings and their caveats: The tumor nonsynonymous mutation count correlated with the number of expanded intratumoral alpha and beta TCRs.

Interpreted using the paper, the time point label stands for: sample taken at primary tumor resection. These receptors' targets are unknown. The library was built by means of 5' RACE. TCRdb names NextSeq 500 as the instrument used. The public reads were reanalyzed by TCRdb: fastp trimming at Q25, MiXCR alignment, in-frame beta chains only. Identical CDR3 proteins give one entry, which carries the most common genes and DNA. The table for this sample lists around 11,000 distinct CDR3 sequences; approximately 8% of them were counted only once. The ten most abundant clones make up less than 25% of the sample. Sequences were derived from lung tumor tissue, sampled at surgery. These TCRs come from a female donor with early-stage non-small cell lung cancer.

By sample fraction, this clonotype is medium-sized. The chain employs TRBV5-1 and TRBJ2-7; either TRBD1 or TRBD2 may supply D (5 bases each). The CDR3 runs to 14 residues. Germline V gene lookup returns CDR1 SGHRS and CDR2 YFSETQ. Trimming cost V 4 bases and J 6 bases, with 17 bases left between them. The CDR3 sequence is CASSPSGTLGEQYF. As DNA, the CDR3 is TGCGCCAGCAGCCCTTCCGGGACCTTGGGCGAGCAGTACTTC.

This clonotype was detected many times. The gene calls are TRBV11-3 and TRBJ2-7, with D hard to call. Per the germline V gene, CDR1 is SGHNT and CDR2 is YENEEA. The CDR3 runs 13 residues. V was trimmed by 1 base and J by 3 bases, leaving 7 bases between them. CDR3 sequence reads: CASSLGASYEQYF. CDR3 in DNA: TGTGCCAGCAGCTTAGGGGCTAGCTACGAGCAGTACTTC.

The chain is built from TRBV5-1 and TRBJ2-3, with D tentatively TRBD1 (6 bases). The V end was cut by 3 bases, the J end by 2 bases, with 13 bases between. Germline V gene data show CDR1 as SGHRS and CDR2 as YFSETQ. The CDR3 is 15 amino acids. The CDR3 region has the DNA TGCGCCAGCAGCTGGCTAGGGGGAGCCACAGATACGCAGTATTTT. Amino acid sequence: CASSWLGGATDTQYF.

This clonotype was counted many times. The genes are TRBV4-1 and TRBJ2-5, with D possibly being TRBD1 (7 bases). The germline V gene encodes CDR1 MGHRA and CDR2 YSYEKL. CDR3 size: 14 residues. V lost 0 bases to trimming and J lost 7 bases, with 12 bases between them. The CDR3 loop reads CASSQELQGGTQYF. As DNA, the CDR3 is TGCGCCAGCAGCCAAGAGCTGCAGGGGGGGACCCAGTACTTC.

In this sample, this clonotype turned up many times. Here the CDR3 DNA reads TGTGCCAGCAGTTACCCCTGGACAGGGGGTTACGAGCAGTACTTC. It encodes CASSYPWTGGYEQYF. The chain links TRBV6-2 or TRBV6-3 to TRBJ2-7; 10 nucleotides line up with TRBD1. The V segment lost 2 bases and the J segment 4 bases; nucleotides outside the gene matches: 5. The CDR3 extends over 15 amino acids. CDR1 and CDR2 from the germline V gene are MNHEY and SVGEGT.

The chain employs TRBV20-1 and TRBJ2-3, with a possible D match to TRBD1 (5 bases). The germline gives CDR1 DFQATT, CDR2 SNEGSKA (reference sequence). This CDR3 region has 16 residues. Trimming removed 5 bases at V and 3 bases at J, with 21 bases between. The CDR3 spells CSAWAIGASGTDTQYF. Here the CDR3 DNA reads TGCAGTGCTTGGGCTATTGGGGCCTCAGGAACAGATACGCAGTATTTT.

This clonotype was seen many times. The genes are TRBV7-2 and TRBJ2-1, with TRBD2 matching over 9 bases. The CDR3 runs to 15 residues. J was trimmed by 8 bases and V by 5 bases; bases with no gene match: 10. Germline CDR1 reads SGHTA; CDR2 reads FQGNSA. DNA of the CDR3: TGTGCCAGCAGCATGGGACTAGCTCCAGGGGATGAGCAGTTCTTC. Translating it yields CASSMGLAPGDEQFF.

This clonotype showed up just a few times. This chain links TRBV5-1 with TRBJ2-2; no definite D call. The CDR3 loop spans 14 amino acids. Trimming took off 4 bases at V and 5 bases at J, with 12 bases between the two ends. Per the germline V gene, CDR1 is SGHRS and CDR2 is YFSETQ. CDR3 DNA sequence: TGCGCCAGCAGCCCGGAAGGGATGACCGGGGAGCTGTTTTTT. It encodes CASSPEGMTGELFF.

This clonotype was detected many times. V and J are TRBV5-6 and TRBJ1-5; D remains unclear. V dropped 3 bases and J dropped 0 bases, with 13 bases sitting between them. The CDR3 covers 16 residues. Germline CDR1 reads SGHDT; CDR2 reads YYEEEE. The CDR3 region has the DNA TGTGCCAGCAGCTCCCTAGGCCAAAATAGCAATCAGCCCCAGCATTTT. The encoded protein is CASSSLGQNSNQPQHF.

This CDR3 reads CASSFQGLAADTQYF. DNA of the CDR3: TGTGCCAGTAGTTTCCAGGGACTAGCTGCAGATACGCAGTATTTT. The genes are TRBV19 and TRBJ2-3; 9 nucleotides line up with TRBD2. The germline V gene encodes CDR1 LNHDA and CDR2 SQIVND (reference sequence). The CDR3 covers 15 residues. V shed 5 bases and J 4 bases; nucleotides not matched to a gene: 7.

This clonotype is labeled as medium-sized. The chain carries TRBV6-1 and TRBJ1-5, with 9 bases fitting TRBD1. Germline-derived CDR1 and CDR2 are MNHNS and SASEGT. V was pared by 4 bases and J by 9 bases, with 7 bases of the junction left unmatched. The CDR3 is made up of 14 amino acids. The CDR3 DNA follows: TGTGCCAGCAGTGTGGGGACAGGGAGGCGGCCCCAGCATTTT. The encoded protein is CASSVGTGRRPQHF.

This clonotype was counted ten times or more. The chain recombines TRBV5-6 with TRBJ2-7; the D gene could be TRBD1 or TRBD2 (7 bases each). The germline gives CDR1 SGHDT, CDR2 YYEEEE. This CDR3 is built from 15 residues. The V end was cut by 2 bases, the J end by 3 bases, with 15 bases between. In DNA form, the CDR3 reads TGTGCCAGCAGCTTCCAACCAGGGGGGGGCTACGAGCAGTACTTC. It encodes CASSFQPGGGYEQYF.

Turning to this clonotype: Given a much more abundant clone one base away, this may be a read error. No conserved phenylalanine or tryptophan ends this CDR3, so it is likely a read error. The chain combines TRBV4-3 with TRBJ2-3; no reliable D call. CDR1 and CDR2 (germline): LGHNA, YSLEER. Trimming pared 3 bases from V and 2 bases from J, leaving 6 bases between. The CDR3 sequence is 13 residues long. CDR3 residues: CASSHTNTDTQYI. CDR3 nucleotide sequence: TGCGCCAGCAGCCACACCAACACAGATACGCAGTATATT.